This TCR beta chain was identified in a study of blood T cell repertoires in COVID-19. The J segment lost 1 base and the V segment lost 6 bases, leaving 6 bases of the junction unmatched. This CDR3 is built from 15 residues. In germline, CDR1 is KGHSH, CDR2 LQKENI. The assay was immunoSEQ multiplex PCR, and TCRdb's table has in-frame clones only and misses some. This table has about 50,000 clones, 60% to 80% appearing once. The rearrangement uses TRBV18 and TRBJ2-7; 10 nucleotides align to TRBD1. The receptor was derived from a man aged 65 to 85 with active or convalescent COVID-19. The sequencing input was peripheral blood. CDR3 in amino acids: CASSRGQGPSYEQYF. As DNA, the CDR3 is TGTGCCAGCTCTCGGGGACAGGGGCCATCCTACGAGCAGTACTTC.